Following are 2 T cell receptor beta chains from one sample sequenced in a study of T cell repertoires in cytomegalovirus infection. From the reads, TCRdb called clonotypes with MiXCR, one entry per CDR3 protein. The table lists fewer than 850,000 distinct CDR3 sequences, 25% to 30% of them singletons. Their antigens remain unidentified. Sequenced here: cultured CD8+ T cells from PBMCs, sampled from culture after CMV antigen stimulation. The receptors stem from a human donor in good health (CMV status not recorded). Some clones in this sample may be carry-over from other donors' samples.

This clonotype was observed a few times. The CDR3 DNA is TGCGCCAGCAGCCCTGTCGAATGGTCCTACGAGCAGTACTTC. Protein sequence: CASSPVEWSYEQYF. The chain recombines TRBV5-1 with TRBJ2-7; unclear D gene. CDR3 size: 14 residues. The V end lost 4 bases, the J end lost 1 base, and 12 bases lay between the germline ends. The germline V gene has CDR1 SGHRS and CDR2 YFSETQ.

The genes are TRBV27 and TRBJ1-5; D is uncertain. Trimming pared 8 bases from V and 4 bases from J, leaving 12 bases between. The germline V gene has CDR1 MNHEY and CDR2 SMNVEV (reference sequence). The CDR3 runs to 13 residues. The CDR3 sequence: CASQDGENQPQHF. DNA of the CDR3: TGTGCCAGCCAGGACGGAGAGAATCAGCCCCAGCATTTT.